The rows below give T cell receptor beta chains drawn from one sample of a study of T cells in Graves' hyperthyroidism and ophthalmopathy. MiXCR, run by TCRdb on the multiplex PCR reads, gives a single entry per CDR3 protein. Here the sample spans under 750,000 distinct CDR3 sequences, roughly 20% being singletons. Source material: blood. Receptor source: a woman between 45 and 65 years old with Graves' hyperthyroidism that later progressed to Graves' ophthalmopathy. Each CDR3 is given with its conserved first and last residue. The D gene is left open where the match is weak. A row's size may be missing; if present it is once, few, many or a size class.

v_gene	abundance	d_gene	j_gene	CDR3aa	CDR3nt
TRBV20-1	many	-	TRBJ1-1	CSARVPAAVAEAFF	TGCAGTGCTAGAGTACCCGCGGCTGTAGCTGAAGCTTTCTTT
TRBV7-9	few	TRBD2	TRBJ2-5	CASSTPGLATQETQYF	TGTGCCAGCAGCACTCCGGGACTAGCAACCCAAGAGACCCAGTACTTC
TRBV20-1	few	TRBD1	TRBJ1-2	CSAGRTGANYGYTF	TGCAGTGCGGGAAGGACAGGAGCTAACTATGGCTACACCTTC
TRBV5-1	-	-	TRBJ2-5	CASSSRIEGETQYF	TGCGCCAGCAGCTCACGGATCGAAGGAGAGACCCAGTACTTC
TRBV29-1	-	TRBD1	TRBJ2-5	CSVTGGGRKTQYF	TGCAGCGTGACAGGGGGAGGCAGAAAGACCCAGTACTTC
TRBV30	many	-	TRBJ2-7	CAWRRGWGASEEQYF	TGTGCCTGGAGGCGGGGATGGGGGGCGAGTGAGGAGCAGTACTTC
TRBV6-1	-	-	TRBJ1-1	CASSPEGGTEAFF	TGTGCCAGCAGCCCCGAGGGGGGTACTGAAGCTTTCTTT
TRBV5-1	many	TRBD1	TRBJ1-1	CASSPRQGQNTEAFF	TGTGCCAGCAGCCCACGACAGGGGCAGAACACTGAAGCTTTCTTT
TRBV6-1	-	TRBD1	TRBJ1-1	CASRTPTGGGTEAFF	TGTGCCAGCAGAACTCCGACAGGGGGGGGCACTGAAGCTTTCTTT
TRBV20-1	-	-	TRBJ1-2	CSAPKTGPFNYGYTF	TGCAGTGCTCCGAAAACAGGGCCCTTTAACTATGGCTACACCTTC
TRBV5-1	many	-	TRBJ1-1	CASRPWTANTEAFF	TGCGCCAGCAGACCCTGGACAGCGAACACTGAAGCTTTCTTT
TRBV20-1	many	-	TRBJ1-4	CSARDLGPGEKLFF	TGCAGTGCTAGAGATTTAGGGCCGGGAGAAAAACTGTTTTTT
TRBV7-8	many	-	TRBJ1-2	CASSARGRGANYGYTF	TGTGCCAGCAGCGCCCGTGGGAGGGGAGCTAACTATGGCTACACCTTC
TRBV7-8	few	-	TRBJ2-5	CASSREGYQETQYF	TGTGCCAGCAGCCGCGAGGGGTACCAAGAGACCCAGTACTTC
TRBV5-1	many	-	TRBJ2-3	CASSLGTVTSTDTQYF	TGCGCCAGCAGCTTAGGGACTGTCACTAGCACAGATACGCAGTATTTT
TRBV7-2	many	TRBD2	TRBJ2-5	CASSSQSGGRQETQYF	TGTGCCAGCAGCTCCCAAAGCGGGGGGAGGCAAGAGACCCAGTACTTC
TRBV20-1	-	TRBD1	TRBJ1-5	CSARAQGANNQPQHF	TGCAGTGCTAGGGCACAGGGGGCGAACAATCAGCCCCAGCATTTT
TRBV19	-	TRBD1	TRBJ1-5	CASSIGQGGRSNQPQHF	TGTGCCAGTAGTATAGGCCAGGGGGGCCGTAGCAATCAGCCCCAGCATTTT
TRBV5-1	-	-	TRBJ1-2	CASSNRLTSGYTF	TGCGCCAGCAGCAACCGGCTTACGTCTGGCTACACCTTC
TRBV7-8	many	TRBD1	TRBJ1-1	CASSSLTGVFEAFF	TGTGCCAGCAGCAGTTTAACAGGGGTTTTTGAAGCTTTCTTT
TRBV14	-	-	TRBJ1-1	CASSPTEGTEAFF	TGTGCCAGCAGCCCAACCGAGGGGACTGAAGCTTTCTTT
TRBV13	few	TRBD1	TRBJ2-2	CASSLIPTRMTGDTGELFF	TGTGCCAGCAGCTTAATCCCTACCCGAATGACAGGGGACACCGGGGAGCTGTTTTTT
TRBV7-2	many	-	TRBJ1-5	CASSYSGVMQPQHF	TGTGCCAGCAGCTATTCCGGGGTGATGCAGCCCCAGCATTTT
TRBV6-1	-	TRBD1	TRBJ1-3	CASSEGQGNTIYF	TGTGCCAGCAGTGAGGGACAGGGAAACACCATATATTTT
TRBV20-1	many	-	TRBJ1-2	CSASPLGTYGYTF	TGCAGTGCTTCTCCCCTCGGGACCTATGGCTACACCTTC
TRBV12-3/TRBV12-4	many	-	TRBJ1-2	CASSLQGAGGYTF	TGTGCCAGCAGTTTGCAGGGAGCTGGTGGCTACACCTTC
TRBV3-1	many	-	TRBJ1-1	CASSQGRANTEAFF	TGTGCCAGCAGCCAAGGACGGGCGAACACTGAAGCTTTCTTT